A single sample is the source of the 8 T cell receptor beta chains below, sequenced in a study of CD8 T cells in ankylosing spondylitis. One entry per CDR3 protein results from TCRdb running MiXCR on the 5' RACE reads. The sample yields approximately 340,000 distinct CDR3 sequences, roughly 14% seen once. Sequenced input: blood, either unsorted or a sorted T cell fraction (not recorded which). The receptors derive from a male donor with ankylosing spondylitis or in good health (not recorded which).

This rearrangement joins TRBV29-1 to TRBJ2-5, with D possibly TRBD2 on 5 matching bases. Trimming pared 3 bases from V and 4 bases from J, leaving 12 bases between. The CDR3 sequence is 13 residues long. Germline CDR1 and CDR2: SQVTM and ANQGSEA. In nucleotides, the CDR3 is TGCAGCGTTGAGGACTTTCACCGAGAGACCCAGTACTTC. Its protein product is CSVEDFHRETQYF.

The rearrangement uses TRBV6-2 or TRBV6-3 and TRBJ2-7, with D hard to call. Germline V gene lookup returns CDR1 MNHEY and CDR2 SVGEGT. Trimming stripped 4 bases from V and 7 bases from J, with 17 bases between. The CDR3 is 14 amino acids. Here the CDR3 reads CASSSSLPPKEQYF. In DNA, the CDR3 is TGTGCCAGCAGTTCCTCTCTTCCCCCTAAAGAGCAGTACTTC.

The chain recombines TRBV5-1 with TRBJ2-2, with unresolved D. Germline V lookup: CDR1 SGHRS, CDR2 YFSETQ. V lost 4 bases and J 3 bases, leaving 10 bases between the germline ends. CDR3 size: 14 residues. The CDR3 loop is CASSRPVDTGELFF. CDR3 nucleotide sequence: TGCGCCAGCAGCAGGCCGGTGGACACCGGGGAGCTGTTTTTT.

V is TRBV2 and J is TRBJ2-7, with D possibly matching TRBD2 (6 bases). V was trimmed by 8 bases and J by 0 bases, leaving 20 bases between them. The CDR3 totals 16 residues. The germline V gene encodes CDR1 SNHLY and CDR2 FYNNEI. Written as DNA, the CDR3 is TGTGCCAGCCAACTTCTGCGGGACCCCACCTCCTACGAGCAGTACTTC. This codes for CASQLLRDPTSYEQYF.

The chain combines TRBV30 with TRBJ2-2; D unclear. In germline, CDR1 is GTSNPN, CDR2 SVGIG (reference sequence). The CDR3 covers 12 residues. V was shortened by 2 bases and J by 4 bases, with 5 bases between the two germline ends. This CDR3 is CAWSRTTGELFF. CDR3 in DNA: TGTGCCTGGAGTCGGACCACCGGGGAGCTGTTTTTT.

This clonotype appeared a single time. The chain recombines TRBV27 with TRBJ2-7; TRBD2 aligns across 8 bases. CDR3 length: 14 residues. From germline, CDR1 is MNHEY and CDR2 SMNVEV (reference sequence). J lost 1 base, V lost 7 bases, and 6 bases had no gene match. The CDR3 DNA is TGTGCCAGCACCCAGACTAGCGTATCCTACGAGCAGTACTTC. Amino acids: CASTQTSVSYEQYF.

Only one count was recorded for this clonotype. The chain links TRBV6-1 to TRBJ2-2; no clear D. Per germline, CDR1 MNHNS and CDR2 SASEGT. Trimming cost V 6 bases and J 4 bases, with 12 bases left between them. The CDR3 length is 14 residues. The CDR3 bases are TGTGCCAGCAGCCGCGAGACGGGCACCGGGGAGCTGTTTTTT. Protein sequence: CASSRETGTGELFF.

This clonotype was observed at least ten times. A junction end diverges from the germline sequence, so it may reflect a read error. The chain combines TRBV19 with TRBJ1-5, with D perhaps TRBD1 (5 bases). The CDR3 runs to 14 residues. Germline V lookup: CDR1 LNHDA, CDR2 SQIVND (reference sequence). This CDR3 reads CASSPGISNQPQHF. The CDR3 nucleotides are TGCGCCAGCAGTCCAGGGATCAGCAATCAGCCCCAGCATTTT.